This T cell receptor beta chain was retrieved from a study of CD8+ T cells in alopecia areata. Concerning this clone: Its antigen is as yet unknown. The junction and the germline gene differ at one end; a read error may be behind it.

Study-wide results and limits: The study found higher clonality in lesional than normal scalp, especially in alopecia totalis/universalis.

RNA was isolated and reverse transcribed to cDNA, the sequencing template. TCRdb keeps only in-frame clones here, not all; method: immunoSEQ multiplex PCR. The table records more than 85,000 clones, roughly two fifths of them present only once. The specimen was CD4+ T cells sorted from blood. This TCR was sampled from a human donor with alopecia areata.

CDR3 sequence: CAIRESRGNTEAFF. The CDR3, as DNA: TGTGCCATCAGAGAGTCCAGGGGGAACACTGAAGCTTTCTTT. This sequence joins TRBV10-3 and TRBJ1-1, with a weak D call TRBD1 (6 bases). Germline V lookup: CDR1 ENHRY, CDR2 SYGVKD. The CDR3 totals 14 residues.